The present T cell receptor (beta chain) was sequenced within a study of cytomegalovirus exposure and HLA in healthy donors. At the time of sampling, donors were nominally healthy, though unrecorded immune exposures were likely. A multiplex PCR was run with 60 Vbeta primers and 13 Jbeta primers. Only in-frame clones appear in the TCRdb table, and some are missing; sequencing was by immunoSEQ multiplex PCR. The sample consists of about 110,000 clones, 60% to 85% of them appearing once. Sequenced sample: PBMCs. This clonotype was sampled from a female donor in good health and CMV-seropositive.

CDR3 residues: CASSQYRGAQETQYF. The CDR3 coding sequence is TGCGCCAGCAGCCAATACAGGGGAGCCCAAGAGACCCAGTACTTC. V is TRBV4-1 and J is TRBJ2-5; 7 nucleotides align to TRBD1. J gave up 1 base and V 2 bases, and 4 bases lay outside the gene matches. The CDR3 consists of 15 residues. The germline gives CDR1 MGHRA, CDR2 YSYEKL.